A selection of T cell receptor beta chains follows, all from one sample in a study of CD8 T cells in ankylosing spondylitis. TCRdb itself ran the 5' RACE reads through MiXCR, one entry per CDR3 protein. The sample carries just under 550,000 distinct CDR3 sequences, approximately 11% recorded once. The sequencing sample was made of blood, either unsorted or a sorted T cell fraction (not recorded which). The source of these receptors is a male donor with ankylosing spondylitis. Both conserved end residues are part of each CDR3. The D gene is left open where the match is weak. Clone size is not always given. Where it is, it says once, few, many or a class for expanded clones.

TRBV11-2	TRBJ2-1	NA	TRBD2	TGTGCCAGCAGCGTCTCCTCTAGCGGGGAGTACAATGAGCAGTTCTTC	CASSVSSSGEYNEQFF
TRBV7-8	TRBJ2-1	few	TRBD2	TGTGCCAGCAGTACCGGACTAGCGGGAGGGCCTATCTCATACAATGAGCAGTTCTTC	CASSTGLAGGPISYNEQFF
TRBV15	TRBJ1-1	few	NA	TGTGCCACCAGCAGAGATATACAGTTGAACACTGAAGCTTTCTTT	CATSRDIQLNTEAFF
TRBV14	TRBJ2-7	few	NA	TGTGCCAGCAGCCGGGACCCGGTCTGGCAGTACTTC	CASSRDPVWQYF
TRBV7-2	TRBJ2-7	NA	NA	TGTGCCAGCAGCCACGGACAGTACGAGCCCTACGAGCAGTACTTC	CASSHGQYEPYEQYF
TRBV20-1	TRBJ2-7	few	TRBD1	TGCAGTGCTCTGGACAGGGCGGCCTACGAGCAGTACTTC	CSALDRAAYEQYF
TRBV7-9	TRBJ1-2	many	NA	TGTGCCAGCAGCTTACAGTCCCCCATTACTAACTATGGCTACACCTTC	CASSLQSPITNYGYTF
TRBV7-9	TRBJ2-1	NA	TRBD1	TGTGCCAGCACCCTAGGGACAGGGATAAATGAGCAGTTCTTC	CASTLGTGINEQFF
TRBV16	TRBJ1-4	NA	NA	TGTGCCAGCAGCCAATCCCTGGGGTTTAATGAAAAACTGTTTTTT	CASSQSLGFNEKLFF
TRBV5-4	TRBJ2-1	NA	TRBD2	TGTGCCAGCAACCCCGGGACGGGAGGTTACAATGAGCAGTTCTTC	CASNPGTGGYNEQFF
TRBV7-9	TRBJ2-7	NA	NA	TGTGCCAGCAGCTTAGATGTAGTCTCGCTCTACGAGCAGTACTTC	CASSLDVVSLYEQYF
TRBV20-1	TRBJ2-1	many	TRBD2	TGCAGTGCTAGTCTACTAGCGGGAGTCTATGAGCAGTTCTTC	CSASLLAGVYEQFF
TRBV5-1	TRBJ2-3	few	TRBD2	TGCGCCAGCAGCCCACGGACTAGCGGGAGGATTAGCACAGATACGCAGTATTTT	CASSPRTSGRISTDTQYF
TRBV5-1	TRBJ2-3	NA	TRBD1	TGCGCCAGCAGCATATCTAGACAGGGGCTAAACACAGATACGCAGTATTTT	CASSISRQGLNTDTQYF
TRBV20-1	TRBJ2-3	NA	NA	TGCAGTGCTATAGGGGACCCCGAGAGCACAGATACGCAGTATTTT	CSAIGDPESTDTQYF
TRBV5-1	TRBJ2-1	many	TRBD2	TGCGCCAGCAGCTTGGTGCTAGCGGGGGGGAATCGGCAGTTCTTC	CASSLVLAGGNRQFF
TRBV29-1	TRBJ1-2	NA	TRBD1	TGCAGCGTTGAAGGAGGGGACAGGGGGCCCGGCTACACCTTC	CSVEGGDRGPGYTF
TRBV4-1	TRBJ2-1	few	NA	TGCGCCAGCAGCCAAGAGCTCCGGGGATACAATGAGCAGTTCTTC	CASSQELRGYNEQFF
TRBV19	TRBJ2-7	few	NA	TGTGCCAGTAGTATTAGGTTTGCGCGGTCCTACGAGCAGTACTTC	CASSIRFARSYEQYF
TRBV7-8	TRBJ2-1	NA	TRBD1	TGTGCCAGCAGCTTGGCCGGGACAGGGTTCCATGAGCAGTTCTTC	CASSLAGTGFHEQFF
TRBV10-3	TRBJ2-1	NA	TRBD2	TGTGCCATCCGGGGGGGCGGCAATGAGCAGTTCTTC	CAIRGGGNEQFF
TRBV7-8	TRBJ2-2	few	NA	TGTGCCAGCAGGTTACCGGGACGGAAGACAGGCGGGGAGCTGTTTTTT	CASRLPGRKTGGELFF
TRBV12-3/TRBV12-4	TRBJ1-2	few	TRBD1	TGTGCCAGCAGTTTAGAGGATGGGGTAGGGACAGGGCTGGGGGTGAACTATGGCTACACCTTC	CASSLEDGVGTGLGVNYGYTF
TRBV15	TRBJ2-2	many	NA	TGTGCCACCAGCAGGGTCGAGATCGGGGAGCTGTTTTTT	CATSRVEIGELFF
TRBV18	TRBJ2-2	NA	NA	TGTGCCAGCTCATCCGGGACACCGCAAAACACCGGGGAGCTGTTTTTT	CASSSGTPQNTGELFF
TRBV20-1	TRBJ2-1	few	TRBD2	TGCAGTGCTAAAACTAGCGACTACTACAATGAGCAGTTCTTC	CSAKTSDYYNEQFF
TRBV29-1	TRBJ1-5	many	NA	TGCAGCGTCTCAGGGGCGTTTGGACAGCCCCAGCATTTT	CSVSGAFGQPQHF
TRBV25-1	TRBJ2-1	NA	TRBD2	TGTGCCAGCAGTGAATGGGAGGGACGGAATGAGCAGTTCTTC	CASSEWEGRNEQFF
TRBV18	TRBJ2-1	few	NA	TGTGCCAGCTCACCAATTCCTGATGAGCAGTTCTTC	CASSPIPDEQFF
TRBV20-1	TRBJ1-2	few	NA	TGCAGTGCTTCTCAGGGGCCCCTTTCTGGCTACACCTTC	CSASQGPLSGYTF
TRBV7-9	TRBJ2-7	NA	TRBD1	TGTGCCAGCAGCCTAGTGGACAGGGATCCGTACGAGCAGTACTTC	CASSLVDRDPYEQYF
TRBV5-1	TRBJ2-4	many	TRBD1	TGCGCCAGCAGCGGGGGACAGGGGACTTACATTCAGTACTTC	CASSGGQGTYIQYF
TRBV3-1	TRBJ1-1	NA	NA	TGTGCCAGCAGCCGCGACGGACAGATTAAAGCTTTCTTT	CASSRDGQIKAFF
TRBV27	TRBJ1-1	many	NA	TGTGCCAGCAGTTGGGCAGGGAACACTGAAGCTTTCTTT	CASSWAGNTEAFF
TRBV12-3/TRBV12-4	TRBJ1-6	NA	NA	TGTGCCAGCAGTATAGGGGGGTCATATAATTCACCCCTCCACTTT	CASSIGGSYNSPLHF
TRBV20-1	TRBJ2-3	NA	NA	TGCAGTGCTATGAGGGAAGGAGGCACAGATACGCAGTATTTT	CSAMREGGTDTQYF
TRBV9	TRBJ2-7	few	TRBD1	TGTGCCAGCAGCGGTCAGGGGGTTAGCCCCTACGAGCAGTACTTC	CASSGQGVSPYEQYF
TRBV19	TRBJ1-2	NA	NA	TGTGCCAGTAGTATTAGGGGGACAACCTATGGCTACACCTTC	CASSIRGTTYGYTF
TRBV6-5	TRBJ1-2	NA	NA	TGTGCCAGCAGTTACCAGCCTAACTATGGCTACACCTTC	CASSYQPNYGYTF
TRBV25-1	TRBJ2-2	NA	NA	TGTGCCAGCAGTGATCCCAGGGGAGCAAACACCGGGGAGCTGTTTTTT	CASSDPRGANTGELFF
TRBV5-1	TRBJ2-1	few	TRBD2	TGCGCCAGCAGCTTACTAGCGGGAGGGAATGAGCAGTTCTTC	CASSLLAGGNEQFF
TRBV10-3	TRBJ2-7	many	TRBD2	TGTGCCATCAGTCTAGCGGGTACCTACGAGCAGTACTTC	CAISLAGTYEQYF
TRBV5-1	TRBJ2-1	few	NA	TGCGCCAGCCTGCTAGGGTCTGGCGGGTTATACAATGAGCAGTTCTTC	CASLLGSGGLYNEQFF
TRBV6-5	TRBJ2-4	NA	NA	TGTGCCAGCAGTTACTCTCTCGAAGCCAAAAACATTCAGTACTTC	CASSYSLEAKNIQYF
TRBV5-1	TRBJ1-6	NA	NA	TGCGCCAGCAGCTTGGACGGTGCAGGTCGAGGATCACCCCTCCACTTT	CASSLDGAGRGSPLHF
TRBV14	TRBJ1-2	NA	TRBD1	TGTGCCAGCAGCCAAGGGACAGGACTTAACTATGGCTACACCTTC	CASSQGTGLNYGYTF
TRBV11-3	TRBJ2-1	NA	NA	TGTGCCAGCAGCCGTACCAGGGGTGGTGAGCAGTTCTTC	CASSRTRGGEQFF
TRBV11-1	TRBJ2-2	NA	NA	TGTGCCAGCACCCTTTACCCAGCCTCCGCCGGGGAGCTGTTTTTT	CASTLYPASAGELFF
TRBV5-8	TRBJ2-2	NA	NA	TGTGCCAGCAGCTTAGGGGCCCCCACGAACACCGGGGAGCTGTTTTTT	CASSLGAPTNTGELFF
TRBV29-1	TRBJ2-7	NA	NA	TGCAGCGTCCTGTCTTCCATTGGGGGTGACGAGCAGTACTTC	CSVLSSIGGDEQYF
TRBV5-1	TRBJ2-5	few	NA	TGCGCCAGCAGCTTGGAGGGACGGACCTTAAGGGGAGAGACCCAGTACTTC	CASSLEGRTLRGETQYF
TRBV5-1	TRBJ2-5	few	NA	TGCGCCAGCAGCCCGGACTTACTTCAAGAGACCCAGTACTTC	CASSPDLLQETQYF
TRBV29-1	TRBJ2-1	many	TRBD1	TGCAGCGTTGAATCTCGGGACAGGGCTTACAATGAGCAGTTCTTC	CSVESRDRAYNEQFF
TRBV5-1	TRBJ2-3	few	NA	TGCGCCAGCAGCTTGGGAGGACAGCCTAGCACAGATACGCAGTATTTT	CASSLGGQPSTDTQYF